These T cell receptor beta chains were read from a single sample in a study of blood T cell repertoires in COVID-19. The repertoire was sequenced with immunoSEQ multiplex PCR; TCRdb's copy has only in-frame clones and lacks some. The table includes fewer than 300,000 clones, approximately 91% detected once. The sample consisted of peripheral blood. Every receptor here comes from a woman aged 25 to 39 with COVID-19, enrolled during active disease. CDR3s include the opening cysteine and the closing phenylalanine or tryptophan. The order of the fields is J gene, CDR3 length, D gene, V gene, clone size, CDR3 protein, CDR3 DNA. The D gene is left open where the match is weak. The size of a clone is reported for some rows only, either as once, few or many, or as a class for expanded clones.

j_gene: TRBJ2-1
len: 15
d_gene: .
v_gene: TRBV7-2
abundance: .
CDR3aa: CASSLSVGGYNEQFF
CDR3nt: TGTGCCAGCAGCTTAAGCGTGGGGGGCTACAATGAGCAGTTCTTC

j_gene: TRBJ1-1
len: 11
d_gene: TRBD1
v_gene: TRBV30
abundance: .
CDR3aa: CAWNDRGIAFF
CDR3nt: TGTGCCTGGAACGACAGGGGGATCGCTTTCTTT

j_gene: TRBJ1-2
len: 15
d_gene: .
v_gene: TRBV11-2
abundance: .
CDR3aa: CASNQRASREGGYTF
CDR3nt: TGTGCCAGCAACCAACGGGCCAGCAGGGAGGGTGGCTACACCTTC

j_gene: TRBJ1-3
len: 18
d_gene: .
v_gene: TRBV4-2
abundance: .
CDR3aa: CASSQDQIQVSSGNTIYF
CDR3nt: TGTGCCAGCAGCCAAGACCAAATACAGGTTAGCTCTGGAAACACCATATATTTT

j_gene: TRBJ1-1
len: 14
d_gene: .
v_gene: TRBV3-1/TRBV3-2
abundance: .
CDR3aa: CASSQEGGRTEAFF
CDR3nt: TGTGCCAGCAGCCAAGAAGGGGGTCGAACTGAAGCTTTCTTT

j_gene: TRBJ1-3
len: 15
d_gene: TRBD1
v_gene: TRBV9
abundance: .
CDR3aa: CASSLRGDSGNTIYF
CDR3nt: TGTGCCAGCAGCCTTAGGGGGGACAGTGGAAACACCATATATTTT

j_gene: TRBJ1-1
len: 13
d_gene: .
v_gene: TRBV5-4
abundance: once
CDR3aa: CATSYREGTEAFF
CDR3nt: TGTGCCACATCTTACAGGGAGGGCACTGAAGCTTTCTTT

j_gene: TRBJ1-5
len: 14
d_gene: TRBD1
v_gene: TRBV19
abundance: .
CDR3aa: CASSPDRGNQPQHF
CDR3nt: TGTGCCAGTAGTCCCGACAGGGGCAATCAGCCCCAGCATTTT

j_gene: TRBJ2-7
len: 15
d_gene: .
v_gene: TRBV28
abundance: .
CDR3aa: CASSSASASSYEQYF
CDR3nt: TGTGCCAGCAGTTCCGCTAGCGCGAGCTCCTACGAGCAGTACTTC

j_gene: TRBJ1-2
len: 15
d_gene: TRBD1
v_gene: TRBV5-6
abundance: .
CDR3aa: CASNWQGDNIYGYTF
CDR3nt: TGTGCCAGCAACTGGCAGGGGGACAACATCTATGGCTACACCTTC

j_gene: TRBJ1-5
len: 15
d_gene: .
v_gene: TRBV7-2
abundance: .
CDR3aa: CASSSYRASNQPQHF
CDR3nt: TGTGCCAGCAGCTCATACAGGGCTAGCAATCAGCCCCAGCATTTT

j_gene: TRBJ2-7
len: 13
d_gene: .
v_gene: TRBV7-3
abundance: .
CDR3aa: CASSFAHRGEQYF
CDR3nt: TGTGCCAGCAGCTTCGCTCACCGGGGCGAGCAGTACTTC

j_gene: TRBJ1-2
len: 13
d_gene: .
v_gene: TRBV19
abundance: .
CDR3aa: CASSISFNYGYTF
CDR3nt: TGTGCCAGTAGTATATCATTTAACTATGGCTACACCTTC

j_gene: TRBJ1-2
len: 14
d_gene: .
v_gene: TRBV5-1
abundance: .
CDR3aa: CASSEGGFSVGYTF
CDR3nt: TGCGCCAGCAGCGAGGGCGGGTTCTCAGTTGGCTACACCTTC

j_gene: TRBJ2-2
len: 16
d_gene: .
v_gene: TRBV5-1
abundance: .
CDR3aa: CASSLELGTNTGELFF
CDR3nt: TGCGCCAGCAGCTTGGAATTGGGGACTAACACCGGGGAGCTGTTTTTT

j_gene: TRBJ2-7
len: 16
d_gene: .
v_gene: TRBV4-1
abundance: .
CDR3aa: CASSQVSGTGAYEQYF
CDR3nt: TGCGCCAGCAGCCAAGTATCGGGGACTGGGGCCTACGAGCAGTACTTC

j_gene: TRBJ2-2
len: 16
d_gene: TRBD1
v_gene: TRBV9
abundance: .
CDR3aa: CASSVTGTGVTGELFF
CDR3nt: TGTGCCAGCAGCGTAACCGGGACAGGGGTCACCGGGGAGCTGTTTTTT

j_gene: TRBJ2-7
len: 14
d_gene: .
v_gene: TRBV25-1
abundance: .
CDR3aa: CASSDSGLSYEQYF
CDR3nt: TGTGCCAGCAGTGACAGCGGGCTTTCCTACGAGCAGTACTTC

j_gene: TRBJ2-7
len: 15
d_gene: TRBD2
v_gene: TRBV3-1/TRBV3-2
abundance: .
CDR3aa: CASSVTTSGGNEQYF
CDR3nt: TGTGCCAGCAGCGTGACGACTAGCGGGGGCAACGAGCAGTACTTC

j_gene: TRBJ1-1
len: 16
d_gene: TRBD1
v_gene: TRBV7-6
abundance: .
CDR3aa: CASSARQGNGLTEAFF
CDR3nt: TGTGCCAGCAGCGCCAGACAGGGAAATGGACTAACTGAAGCTTTCTTT

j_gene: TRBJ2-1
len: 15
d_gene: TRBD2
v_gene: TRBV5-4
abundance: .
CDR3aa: CASTWGGSLYNEQFF
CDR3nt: TGTGCCAGCACCTGGGGCGGGAGCCTTTACAATGAGCAGTTCTTC

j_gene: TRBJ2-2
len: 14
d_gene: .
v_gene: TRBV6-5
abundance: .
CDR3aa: CASRHPANTGELFF
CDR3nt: TGTGCCAGCAGACACCCCGCGAACACCGGGGAGCTGTTTTTT

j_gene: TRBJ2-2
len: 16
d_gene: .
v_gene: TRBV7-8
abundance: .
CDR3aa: CASSLSVGQGTGELFF
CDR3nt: TGTGCCAGCAGCTTATCGGTCGGGCAGGGAACCGGGGAGCTGTTTTTT

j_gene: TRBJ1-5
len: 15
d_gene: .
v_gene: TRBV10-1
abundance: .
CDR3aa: CASSEFRGQVQPQHF
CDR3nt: TGCGCCAGCAGTGAGTTCCGGGGTCAGGTACAGCCCCAGCATTTT

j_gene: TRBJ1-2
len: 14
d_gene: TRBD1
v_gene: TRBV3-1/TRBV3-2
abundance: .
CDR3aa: CASSARDRWNGYTF
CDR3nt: TGTGCCAGCAGCGCCCGGGACAGGTGGAATGGCTACACCTTC

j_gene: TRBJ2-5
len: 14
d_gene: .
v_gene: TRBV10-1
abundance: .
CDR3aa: CASSAGQLQETQYF
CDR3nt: TGCGCCAGCAGTGCCGGACAGCTGCAAGAGACCCAGTACTTC

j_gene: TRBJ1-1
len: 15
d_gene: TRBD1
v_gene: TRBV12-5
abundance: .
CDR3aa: CASGSDRGRSTEAFF
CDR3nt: TGTGCTAGTGGTTCGGACAGGGGGCGATCCACTGAAGCTTTCTTT

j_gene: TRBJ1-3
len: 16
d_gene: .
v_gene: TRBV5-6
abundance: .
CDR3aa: CASSPTSATPGNTIYF
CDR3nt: TGTGCCAGCAGCCCGACTTCGGCCACTCCGGGAAACACCATATATTTT

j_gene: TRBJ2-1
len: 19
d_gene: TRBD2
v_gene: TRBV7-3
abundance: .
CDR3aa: CASSPAGLAGGPSYNEQFF
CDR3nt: TGTGCCAGCAGCCCAGCGGGACTAGCGGGAGGGCCCTCCTACAATGAGCAGTTCTTC

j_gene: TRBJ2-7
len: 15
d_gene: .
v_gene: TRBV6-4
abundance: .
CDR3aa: CASSDSKWGEYEQYF
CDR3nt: TGTGCCAGCAGTGACTCGAAGTGGGGCGAATACGAGCAGTACTTC

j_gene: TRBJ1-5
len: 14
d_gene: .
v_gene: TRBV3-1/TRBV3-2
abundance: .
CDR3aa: CASSQSVGRQPQHF
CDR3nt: TGTGCCAGCAGCCAATCTGTGGGGCGTCAGCCCCAGCATTTT

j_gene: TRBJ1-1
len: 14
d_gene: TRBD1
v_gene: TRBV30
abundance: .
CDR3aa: CAWSVIDRGNEAFF
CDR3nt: TGTGCCTGGAGTGTAATCGACAGGGGGAATGAAGCTTTCTTT

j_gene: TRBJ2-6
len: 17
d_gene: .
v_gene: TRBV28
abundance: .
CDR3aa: CASSFTFGSSGANVLTF
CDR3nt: TGTGCCAGCAGTTTTACCTTTGGGAGCTCTGGGGCCAACGTCCTGACTTTC

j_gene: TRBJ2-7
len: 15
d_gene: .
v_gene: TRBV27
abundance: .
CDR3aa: CASSLTTDSFYEQYF
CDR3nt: TGTGCCAGCAGTTTAACTACGGACAGCTTCTACGAGCAGTACTTC

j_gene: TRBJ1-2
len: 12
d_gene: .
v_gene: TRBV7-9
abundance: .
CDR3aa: CASSRGAYGYTF
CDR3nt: TGTGCCAGCAGCCGGGGAGCCTATGGCTACACCTTC

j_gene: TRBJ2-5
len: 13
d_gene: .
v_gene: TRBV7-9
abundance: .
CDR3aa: CASSTRIGETQYF
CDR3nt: TGTGCCAGCAGCACCAGGATTGGGGAGACCCAGTACTTC

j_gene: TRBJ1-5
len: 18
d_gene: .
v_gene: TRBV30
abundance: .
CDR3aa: CAWSVGGAGFWSNQPQHF
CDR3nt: TGTGCCTGGAGTGTGGGGGGGGCGGGATTTTGGAGCAATCAGCCCCAGCATTTT

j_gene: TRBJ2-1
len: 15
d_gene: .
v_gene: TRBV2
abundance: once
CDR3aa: CASSEASGAYNEQFF
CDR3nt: TGTGCCAGCAGTGAAGCGAGCGGAGCCTACAATGAGCAGTTCTTC

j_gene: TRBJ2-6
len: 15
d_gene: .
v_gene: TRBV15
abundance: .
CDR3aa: CATSTTGPGANVLTF
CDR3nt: TGTGCCACCAGCACAACAGGGCCTGGGGCCAACGTCCTGACTTTC

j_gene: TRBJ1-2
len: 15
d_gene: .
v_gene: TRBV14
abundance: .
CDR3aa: CASSQETGKYSGYTF
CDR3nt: TGTGCCAGCAGCCAAGAAACGGGGAAATACTCTGGCTACACCTTC

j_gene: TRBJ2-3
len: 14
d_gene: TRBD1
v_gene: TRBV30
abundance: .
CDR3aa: CAWSTGQGADTQYF
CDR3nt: TGTGCCTGGAGTACGGGACAGGGGGCTGATACGCAGTATTTT

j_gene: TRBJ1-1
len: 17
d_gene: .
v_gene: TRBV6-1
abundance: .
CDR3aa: CASSGRLERPANTEAFF
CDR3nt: TGTGCCAGCAGTGGGAGACTCGAAAGGCCTGCTAACACTGAAGCTTTCTTT

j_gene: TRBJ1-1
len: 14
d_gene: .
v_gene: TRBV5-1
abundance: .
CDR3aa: CASSPWTVNTEAFF
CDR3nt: TGCGCCAGCAGCCCATGGACAGTGAACACTGAAGCTTTCTTT

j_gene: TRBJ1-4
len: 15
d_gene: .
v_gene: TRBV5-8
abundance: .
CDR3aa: CASSLGPISNEKLFF
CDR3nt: TGTGCCAGCAGCTTGGGGCCGATCTCTAATGAAAAACTGTTTTTT

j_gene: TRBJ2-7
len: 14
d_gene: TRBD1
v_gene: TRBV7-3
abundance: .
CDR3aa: CASSRPGQNYEQYF
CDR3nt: TGTGCCAGCAGCAGACCGGGACAGAATTACGAGCAGTACTTC

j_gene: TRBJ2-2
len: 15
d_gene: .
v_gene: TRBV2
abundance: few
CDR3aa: CASSVGQAHTGELFF
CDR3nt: TGTGCCAGCAGTGTGGGGCAGGCCCACACCGGGGAGCTGTTTTTT

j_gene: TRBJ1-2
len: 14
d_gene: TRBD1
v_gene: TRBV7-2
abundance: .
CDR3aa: CASSLTGDDYGYTF
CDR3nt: TGTGCCAGCAGCTTGACAGGGGATGACTATGGCTACACCTTC

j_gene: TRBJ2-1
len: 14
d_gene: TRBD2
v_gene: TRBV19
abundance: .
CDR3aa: CASSIGGRANEQFF
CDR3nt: TGTGCCAGTAGTATTGGCGGGAGGGCCAATGAGCAGTTCTTC

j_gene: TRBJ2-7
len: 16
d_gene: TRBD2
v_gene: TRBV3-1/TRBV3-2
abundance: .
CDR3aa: CASSQGRLAGPYEQYF
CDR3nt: TGTGCCAGCAGCCAAGGCCGACTAGCGGGACCCTACGAGCAGTACTTC

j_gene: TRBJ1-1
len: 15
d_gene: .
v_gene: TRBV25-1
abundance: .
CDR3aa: CASSDPQGMNTEAFF
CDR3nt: TGTGCCAGCAGTGACCCCCAGGGCATGAACACTGAAGCTTTCTTT

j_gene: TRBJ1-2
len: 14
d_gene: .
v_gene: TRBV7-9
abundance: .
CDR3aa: CASSLAAGNYGYTF
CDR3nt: TGTGCCAGCAGCTTAGCCGCAGGGAATTATGGCTACACCTTC

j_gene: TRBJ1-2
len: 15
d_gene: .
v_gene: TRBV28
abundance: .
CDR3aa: CASSLRPLTNYGYTF
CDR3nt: TGTGCCAGCAGCCTCCGTCCCCTTACTAACTATGGCTACACCTTC

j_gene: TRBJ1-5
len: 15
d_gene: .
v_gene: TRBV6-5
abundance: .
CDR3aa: CASIMTATSNQPQHF
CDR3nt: TGTGCCAGCATTATGACAGCTACTAGCAATCAGCCCCAGCATTTT